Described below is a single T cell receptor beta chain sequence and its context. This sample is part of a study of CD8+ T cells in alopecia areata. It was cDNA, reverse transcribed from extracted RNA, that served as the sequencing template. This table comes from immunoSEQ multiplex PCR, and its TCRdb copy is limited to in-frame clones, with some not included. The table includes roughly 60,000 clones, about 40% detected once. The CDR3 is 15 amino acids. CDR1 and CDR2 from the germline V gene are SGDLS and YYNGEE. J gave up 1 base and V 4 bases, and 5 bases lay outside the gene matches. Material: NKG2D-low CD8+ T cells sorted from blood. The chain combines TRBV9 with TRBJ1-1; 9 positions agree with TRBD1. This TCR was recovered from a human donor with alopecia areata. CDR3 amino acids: CASSSGTGPNTEAFF. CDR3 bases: TGTGCCAGCAGCTCCGGGACAGGGCCGAACACTGAAGCTTTCTTT.